The clone carrying this T cell receptor beta chain was detected a few times. These data belong to a study of blood T cell repertoires in COVID-19. Study in general: The samples span acute and convalescent COVID-19 from the United States, Italy and Spain. T cells, B-cell-depleted T cells, or PBMCs provided the cDNA or gDNA that served as material.

During active infection, Seattle patients enrolled and were then monitored through disease. In the authors' workflow: Amplified reference gene primers provided the basis for estimating nucleated cell counts. Sequencing was performed with immunoSEQ multiplex PCR; in TCRdb, only in-frame clones are kept and a portion is missing. V, J and clone size reflect that table, while D and trimming were determined from the DNA. Here the sample spans 100,000 to 150,000 clones, roughly 80% being singletons. The CDR3 has 14 amino acids. With V trimmed by 4 bases and J by 8 bases, 6 bases remained unmatched. Germline values: CDR1 SEHNR, CDR2 FQNEAQ (reference sequence).

Sequenced material: peripheral blood. The receptor comes from a man aged 80 or over with COVID-19, enrolled during active disease. J is TRBJ1-4 and V is TRBV7-9, with 8 bases aligning to TRBD1. As DNA, the CDR3 is TGTGCCAGCAGCTCGGACAGGGATACGGAAAAACTGTTTTTT. It codes for CASSSDRDTEKLFF.